This is a list of T cell receptor beta chains from one sample in a study of identifying expanded T cells in peripheral blood. Produced via immunoSEQ multiplex PCR; TCRdb's table is partial and in-frame only. The sample shows fewer than 60,000 clones, 82% of them seen only once. Sequencing was performed on blood. These receptor sequences come from a person between 18 and 75 years old in good health. The CDR3 runs from the conserved cysteine through the conserved F or W. D genes are given only for firm matches. Size tells how often a clone was seen (once, few, many) or the class of an expanded clone, and some rows leave it out.

clone_size: once
j_call: TRBJ1-5
d_call: .
v_call: TRBV18
cdr3_nt: TGTGCCAGCTCACCTAGTGGGGGGATCCAGCCCCAGCATTTT
cdr3_aa: CASSPSGGIQPQHF

clone_size: .
j_call: TRBJ1-3
d_call: TRBD1
v_call: TRBV5-1
cdr3_nt: TGCGCCAGCAGCTCAACCCCAGGGGGCTTATCTGGAAACACCATATATTTT
cdr3_aa: CASSSTPGGLSGNTIYF

clone_size: .
j_call: TRBJ2-3
d_call: .
v_call: TRBV5-1
cdr3_nt: TGCGCCAGCAGCTTGACCGGTGCGGATACGCAGTATTTT
cdr3_aa: CASSLTGADTQYF

clone_size: .
j_call: TRBJ1-6
d_call: .
v_call: TRBV5-1
cdr3_nt: TGCGCCAGCAGCTTGGGCCCCATAGTCGCGAGTGATTCACCCCTCCACTTT
cdr3_aa: CASSLGPIVASDSPLHF

clone_size: .
j_call: TRBJ2-5
d_call: TRBD2
v_call: TRBV19
cdr3_nt: TGTGCCAGTAGTGTGGAGCGGGGGGGGACTCAAGAGACCCAGTACTTC
cdr3_aa: CASSVERGGTQETQYF

clone_size: few
j_call: TRBJ1-1
d_call: TRBD1
v_call: TRBV27
cdr3_nt: TGTGCCAGCAGGCGCGACAGGGGGCAGGAGAACACTGAAGCTTTCTTT
cdr3_aa: CASRRDRGQENTEAFF

clone_size: .
j_call: TRBJ2-7
d_call: .
v_call: TRBV6-5
cdr3_nt: TGTGCCAGCAGCTACCTTGGCGGGCCCTACGAGCAGTACTTC
cdr3_aa: CASSYLGGPYEQYF

clone_size: .
j_call: TRBJ2-1
d_call: .
v_call: TRBV29-1
cdr3_nt: TGCAGCGTGACTAGTTCGACTAGCAATGAGCAGTTCTTC
cdr3_aa: CSVTSSTSNEQFF

clone_size: few
j_call: TRBJ1-6
d_call: .
v_call: TRBV5-6
cdr3_nt: TGTGCCAGCAGCTTGTATAATTCACCCCTCCACTTT
cdr3_aa: CASSLYNSPLHF

clone_size: .
j_call: TRBJ2-3
d_call: .
v_call: TRBV5-4
cdr3_nt: TGTGCCAGCAGAGACCAACGGGGGAGCACAGATACGCAGTATTTT
cdr3_aa: CASRDQRGSTDTQYF

clone_size: .
j_call: TRBJ2-7
d_call: .
v_call: TRBV4-1
cdr3_nt: TGCGCCAGCAGCCTAGAACGGAGTTACGAGCAGTACTTC
cdr3_aa: CASSLERSYEQYF

clone_size: once
j_call: TRBJ1-2
d_call: .
v_call: TRBV6-5
cdr3_nt: TGTGCCAGCAGTTACTCTACGAGTTCTGGCTATGGCTACACCTTC
cdr3_aa: CASSYSTSSGYGYTF

clone_size: .
j_call: TRBJ1-2
d_call: TRBD1
v_call: TRBV27
cdr3_nt: TGTGCCAGCAGCCTAAGACAGGGAGTCATGGGCTACACCTTC
cdr3_aa: CASSLRQGVMGYTF

clone_size: .
j_call: TRBJ1-4
d_call: TRBD1
v_call: TRBV7-9
cdr3_nt: TGTGCCAGCAGCCTACAGGGGGAAAAACTGTTTTTT
cdr3_aa: CASSLQGEKLFF

clone_size: .
j_call: TRBJ1-2
d_call: .
v_call: TRBV4-1
cdr3_nt: TGCGCCAGCAGCCGCCTCATGGGGGCATTAAACTATGGCTACACCTTC
cdr3_aa: CASSRLMGALNYGYTF

clone_size: once
j_call: TRBJ1-3
d_call: .
v_call: TRBV4-3
cdr3_nt: TGCGCCAGCAGCCAAGAACTGACACCCGGCTCTGGAAACACCATATATTTT
cdr3_aa: CASSQELTPGSGNTIYF

clone_size: .
j_call: TRBJ1-1
d_call: .
v_call: TRBV5-1
cdr3_nt: TGCGCCAGCAGCTACAGGGAAGGGAACACTGAAGCTTTCTTT
cdr3_aa: CASSYREGNTEAFF

clone_size: .
j_call: TRBJ2-2
d_call: .
v_call: TRBV21-1
cdr3_nt: TGTGCCAGCAGCCTACAAGGGCTAGGGAACACCGGGGAGCTGTTTTTT
cdr3_aa: CASSLQGLGNTGELFF

clone_size: .
j_call: TRBJ1-1
d_call: .
v_call: TRBV28
cdr3_nt: TGTGCCAGCAGTTCCCGACAGGAAGCTTTCTTT
cdr3_aa: CASSSRQEAFF

clone_size: .
j_call: TRBJ2-5
d_call: .
v_call: TRBV15
cdr3_nt: TGTGCCACCAGCAGAGATAGGGGCAAAGAGACCCAGTACTTC
cdr3_aa: CATSRDRGKETQYF

clone_size: .
j_call: TRBJ2-2
d_call: TRBD1
v_call: TRBV5-1
cdr3_nt: TGCGCCAGCAGTCGGAGACAGGGGCTTGCCACCGGGGAGCTGTTTTTT
cdr3_aa: CASSRRQGLATGELFF

clone_size: once
j_call: TRBJ2-3
d_call: TRBD2
v_call: TRBV9
cdr3_nt: TGTGCCAGCAGCTTTGTAGCGGGGACGATCACAGATACGCAGTATTTT
cdr3_aa: CASSFVAGTITDTQYF

clone_size: .
j_call: TRBJ1-6
d_call: .
v_call: TRBV6-6
cdr3_nt: TGTGCCAGCAGTCAAACAGGGTTGAATTCACCCCTCCACTTT
cdr3_aa: CASSQTGLNSPLHF

clone_size: .
j_call: TRBJ2-3
d_call: TRBD2
v_call: TRBV5-1
cdr3_nt: TGCGCCAGCAGCCGCACGGGACTAGCGGGGGGAGATACGCAGTATTTT
cdr3_aa: CASSRTGLAGGDTQYF

clone_size: .
j_call: TRBJ2-3
d_call: TRBD2
v_call: TRBV18
cdr3_nt: TGTGCCAGCTCACCACTTTTAGCGGGGTACACAGATACGCAGTATTTT
cdr3_aa: CASSPLLAGYTDTQYF

clone_size: .
j_call: TRBJ2-1
d_call: .
v_call: TRBV7-2
cdr3_nt: TGTGCCAGCAGCCCAATTTTAATTGAGCAGTTCTTC
cdr3_aa: CASSPILIEQFF

clone_size: few
j_call: TRBJ1-5
d_call: .
v_call: TRBV5-4
cdr3_nt: TGTGCCAGCAGCTATGACAGTCAGCCCCAGCATTTT
cdr3_aa: CASSYDSQPQHF

clone_size: once
j_call: TRBJ2-7
d_call: .
v_call: TRBV5-8
cdr3_nt: TGTGCCAGCAGCGACCTGGGCGGGGTGGACTACGAGCAGTACTTC
cdr3_aa: CASSDLGGVDYEQYF

clone_size: .
j_call: TRBJ2-5
d_call: .
v_call: TRBV19
cdr3_nt: TGTGCCAGTAGTATGGGGGTTGTGGGAGAGACCCAGTACTTC
cdr3_aa: CASSMGVVGETQYF

clone_size: .
j_call: TRBJ2-1
d_call: TRBD2
v_call: TRBV10-2
cdr3_nt: TGCGCCAGCAGACTAGCGGGAGGGAGGAATGAGCAGTTCTTC
cdr3_aa: CASRLAGGRNEQFF

clone_size: .
j_call: TRBJ2-1
d_call: .
v_call: TRBV5-1
cdr3_nt: TGCGCCAGCAGTCCAGGATACAATGAGCAGTTCTTC
cdr3_aa: CASSPGYNEQFF